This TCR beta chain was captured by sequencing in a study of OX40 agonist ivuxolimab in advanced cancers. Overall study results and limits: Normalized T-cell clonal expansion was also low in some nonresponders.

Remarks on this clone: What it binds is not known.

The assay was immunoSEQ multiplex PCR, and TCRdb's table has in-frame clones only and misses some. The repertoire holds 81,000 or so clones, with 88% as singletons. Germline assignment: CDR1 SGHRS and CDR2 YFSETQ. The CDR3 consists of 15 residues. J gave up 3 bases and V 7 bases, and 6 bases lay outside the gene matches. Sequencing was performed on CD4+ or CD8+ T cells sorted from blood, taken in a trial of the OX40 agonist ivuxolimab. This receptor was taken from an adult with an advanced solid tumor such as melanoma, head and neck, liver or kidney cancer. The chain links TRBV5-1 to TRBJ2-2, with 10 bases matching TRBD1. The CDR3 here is CASGLGTGDTGELFF. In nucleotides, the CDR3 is TGCGCCAGCGGACTAGGGACAGGGGACACCGGGGAGCTGTTTTTT.